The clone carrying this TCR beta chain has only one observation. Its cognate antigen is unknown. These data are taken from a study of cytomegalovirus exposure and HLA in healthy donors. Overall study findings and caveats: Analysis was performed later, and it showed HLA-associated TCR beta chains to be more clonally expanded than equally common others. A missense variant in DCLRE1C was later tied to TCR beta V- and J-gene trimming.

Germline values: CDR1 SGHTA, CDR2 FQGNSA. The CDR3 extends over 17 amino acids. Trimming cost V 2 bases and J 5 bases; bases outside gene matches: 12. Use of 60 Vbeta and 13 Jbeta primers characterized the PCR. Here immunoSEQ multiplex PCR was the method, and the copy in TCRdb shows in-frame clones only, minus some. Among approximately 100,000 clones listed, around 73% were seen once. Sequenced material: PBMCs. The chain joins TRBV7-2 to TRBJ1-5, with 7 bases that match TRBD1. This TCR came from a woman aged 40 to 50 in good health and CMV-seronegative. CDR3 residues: CASSLMPIGGRYQPQHF. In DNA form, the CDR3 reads TGTGCCAGCAGCTTAATGCCGATAGGGGGCAGGTATCAGCCCCAGCATTTT.